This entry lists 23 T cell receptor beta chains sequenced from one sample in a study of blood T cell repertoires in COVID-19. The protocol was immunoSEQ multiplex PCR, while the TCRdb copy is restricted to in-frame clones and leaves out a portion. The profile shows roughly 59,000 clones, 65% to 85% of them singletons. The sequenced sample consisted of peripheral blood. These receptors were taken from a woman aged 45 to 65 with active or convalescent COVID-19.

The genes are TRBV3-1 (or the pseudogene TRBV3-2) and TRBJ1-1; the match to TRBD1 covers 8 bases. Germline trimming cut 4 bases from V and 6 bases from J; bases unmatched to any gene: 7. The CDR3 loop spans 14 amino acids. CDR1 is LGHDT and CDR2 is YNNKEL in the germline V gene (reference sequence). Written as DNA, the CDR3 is TGTGCCAGCAGCCTCACAGGGGGTTGGGCTGAAGCTTTCTTT. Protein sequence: CASSLTGGWAEAFF.

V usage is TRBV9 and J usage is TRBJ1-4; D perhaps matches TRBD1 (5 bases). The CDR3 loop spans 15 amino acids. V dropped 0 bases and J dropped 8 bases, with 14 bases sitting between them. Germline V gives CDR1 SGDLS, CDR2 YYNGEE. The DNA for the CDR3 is TGTGCCAGCAGCGTAGACGGGGGTTTAAGGGAAAAACTGTTTTTT. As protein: CASSVDGGLREKLFF.

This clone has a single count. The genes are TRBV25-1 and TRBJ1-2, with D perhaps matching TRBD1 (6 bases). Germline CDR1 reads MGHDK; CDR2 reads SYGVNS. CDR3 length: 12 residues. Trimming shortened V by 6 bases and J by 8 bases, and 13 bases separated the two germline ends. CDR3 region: CASRADRGGYTF. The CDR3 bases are TGTGCCAGCAGGGCGGACAGAGGAGGCTACACCTTC.

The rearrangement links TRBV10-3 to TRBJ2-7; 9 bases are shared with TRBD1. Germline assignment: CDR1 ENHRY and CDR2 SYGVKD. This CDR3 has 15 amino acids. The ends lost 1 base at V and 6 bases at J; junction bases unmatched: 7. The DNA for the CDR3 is TGTGCCATCAGTGAGTTAGGGGGACAGGGCGCCGAGCAGTACTTC. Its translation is CAISELGGQGAEQYF.

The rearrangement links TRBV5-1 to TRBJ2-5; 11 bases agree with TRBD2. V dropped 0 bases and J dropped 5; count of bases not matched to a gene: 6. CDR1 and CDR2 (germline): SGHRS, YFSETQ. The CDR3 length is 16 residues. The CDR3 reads CASSLAPLAGAETQYF. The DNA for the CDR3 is TGCGCCAGCAGCTTGGCCCCACTAGCGGGAGCTGAGACCCAGTACTTC.

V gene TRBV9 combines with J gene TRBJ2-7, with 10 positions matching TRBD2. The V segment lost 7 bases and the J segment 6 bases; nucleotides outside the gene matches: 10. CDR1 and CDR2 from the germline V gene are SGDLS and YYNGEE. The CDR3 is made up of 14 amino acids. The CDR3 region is CASGRASGSSEQYF. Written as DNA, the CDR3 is TGTGCCAGCGGGCGAGCTAGCGGGAGTTCCGAGCAGTACTTC.

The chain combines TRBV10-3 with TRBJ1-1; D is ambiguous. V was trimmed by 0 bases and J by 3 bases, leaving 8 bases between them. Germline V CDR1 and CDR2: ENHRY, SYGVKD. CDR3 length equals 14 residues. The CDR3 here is CAISESGQDTEAFF. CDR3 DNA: TGTGCCATCAGTGAGTCGGGTCAGGACACTGAAGCTTTCTTT.

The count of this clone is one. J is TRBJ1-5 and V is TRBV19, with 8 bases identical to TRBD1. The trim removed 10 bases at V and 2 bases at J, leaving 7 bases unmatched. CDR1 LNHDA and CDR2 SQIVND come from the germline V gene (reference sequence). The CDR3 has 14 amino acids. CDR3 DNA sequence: TGTGCCACCCGCCCGGACAGGGGCAATCAGCCCCAGCATTTT. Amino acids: CATRPDRGNQPQHF.

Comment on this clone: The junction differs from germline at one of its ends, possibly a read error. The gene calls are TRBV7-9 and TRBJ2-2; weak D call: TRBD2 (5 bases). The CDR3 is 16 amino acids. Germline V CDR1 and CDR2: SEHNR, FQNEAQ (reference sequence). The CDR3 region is CASSLMSGRSTEELFF. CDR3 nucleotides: TGTGCCAGCAGCTTAATGAGCGGCAGGAGCACCGAGGAGCTGTTTTTT.

CDR3 amino acids: CASSGAVGGETQYF. The DNA for the CDR3 is TGTGCCAGCAGTGGGGCCGTGGGGGGAGAGACCCAGTACTTC. The V call is TRBV2, the J call TRBJ2-5; weak D call: TRBD2 (6 bases). Germline values: CDR1 SNHLY, CDR2 FYNNEI. This CDR3 is 14 amino acids long. The V and J ends lost 4 bases and 4 bases respectively, with 13 bases between them.

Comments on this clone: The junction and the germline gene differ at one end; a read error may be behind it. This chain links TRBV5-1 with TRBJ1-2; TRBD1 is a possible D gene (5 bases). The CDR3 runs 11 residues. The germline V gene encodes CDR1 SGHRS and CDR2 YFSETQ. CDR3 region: CASSLAGILSF. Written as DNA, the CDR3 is TGCGCCAGCAGCTTGGCAGGGATATTGAGCTTC.

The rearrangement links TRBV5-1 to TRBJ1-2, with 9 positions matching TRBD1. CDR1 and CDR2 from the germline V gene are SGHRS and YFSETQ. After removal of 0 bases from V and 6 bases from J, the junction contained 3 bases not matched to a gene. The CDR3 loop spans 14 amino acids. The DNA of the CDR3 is TGCGCCAGCAGCTTGGATACAGGGGGCGATGGCTACACCTTC. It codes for CASSLDTGGDGYTF.

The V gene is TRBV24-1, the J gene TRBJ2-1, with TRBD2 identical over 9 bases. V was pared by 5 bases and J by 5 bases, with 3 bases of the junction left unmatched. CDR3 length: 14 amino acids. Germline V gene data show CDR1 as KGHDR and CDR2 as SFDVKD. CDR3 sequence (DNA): TGTGCCACCAGTGCCCTAGCGGGGAACAATGAGCAGTTCTTC. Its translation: CATSALAGNNEQFF.

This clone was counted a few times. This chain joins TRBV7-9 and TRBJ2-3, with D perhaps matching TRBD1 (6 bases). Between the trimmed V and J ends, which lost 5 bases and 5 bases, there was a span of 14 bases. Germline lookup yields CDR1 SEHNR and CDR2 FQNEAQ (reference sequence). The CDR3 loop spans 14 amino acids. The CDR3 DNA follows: TGTGCCAGCAGCGCCAGGGGCTCCGGAGATACGCAGTATTTT. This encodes CASSARGSGDTQYF.

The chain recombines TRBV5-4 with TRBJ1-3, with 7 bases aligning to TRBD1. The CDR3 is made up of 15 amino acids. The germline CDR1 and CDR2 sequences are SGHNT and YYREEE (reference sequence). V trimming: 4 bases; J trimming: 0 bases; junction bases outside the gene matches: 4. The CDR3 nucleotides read TGTGCCAGCAGCAGGAAGGGGGCCTCTGGAAACACCATATATTTT. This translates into CASSRKGASGNTIYF.

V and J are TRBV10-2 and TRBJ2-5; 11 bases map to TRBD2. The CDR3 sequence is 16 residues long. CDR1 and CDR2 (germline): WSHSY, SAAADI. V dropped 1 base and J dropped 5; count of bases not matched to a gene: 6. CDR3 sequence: CASSEWVAGGQETQYF. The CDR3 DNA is TGCGCCAGCAGTGAGTGGGTAGCGGGAGGGCAGGAGACCCAGTACTTC.

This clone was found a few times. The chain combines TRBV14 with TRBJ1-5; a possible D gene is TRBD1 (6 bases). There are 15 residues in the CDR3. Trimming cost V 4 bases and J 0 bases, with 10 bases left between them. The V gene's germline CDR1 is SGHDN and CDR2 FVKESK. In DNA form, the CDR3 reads TGTGCCAGCAGCCCCCACAGGGATAGCAATCAGCCCCAGCATTTT. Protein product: CASSPHRDSNQPQHF.

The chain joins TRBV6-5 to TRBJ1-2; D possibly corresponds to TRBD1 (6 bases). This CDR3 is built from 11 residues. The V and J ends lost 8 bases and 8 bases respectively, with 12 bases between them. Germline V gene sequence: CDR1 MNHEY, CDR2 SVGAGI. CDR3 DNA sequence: TGTGCCAGCGCGGGGGCGGGAGGCTACACCTTC. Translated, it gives CASAGAGGYTF.

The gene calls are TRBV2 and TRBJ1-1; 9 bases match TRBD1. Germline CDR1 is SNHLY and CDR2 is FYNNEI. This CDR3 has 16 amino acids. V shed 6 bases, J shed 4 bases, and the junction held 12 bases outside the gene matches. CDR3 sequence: CASRGTGYVISTEAFF. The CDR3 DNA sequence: TGTGCCAGCAGGGGGACAGGGTACGTGATAAGCACTGAAGCTTTCTTT.

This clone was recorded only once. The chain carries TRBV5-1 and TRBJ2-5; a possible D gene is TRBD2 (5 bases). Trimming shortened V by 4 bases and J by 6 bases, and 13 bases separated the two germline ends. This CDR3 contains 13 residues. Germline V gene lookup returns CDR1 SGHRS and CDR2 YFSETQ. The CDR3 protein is CASSRELEQTQYF. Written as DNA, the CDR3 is TGCGCCAGCAGCAGGGAACTAGAGCAGACCCAGTACTTC.

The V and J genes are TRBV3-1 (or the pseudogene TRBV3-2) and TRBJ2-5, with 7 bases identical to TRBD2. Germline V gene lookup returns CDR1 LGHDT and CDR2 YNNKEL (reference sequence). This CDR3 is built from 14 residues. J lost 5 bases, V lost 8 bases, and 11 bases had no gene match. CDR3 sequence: CASHEQPGRETQYF. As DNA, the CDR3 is TGTGCCAGCCACGAGCAGCCCGGGAGGGAGACCCAGTACTTC.

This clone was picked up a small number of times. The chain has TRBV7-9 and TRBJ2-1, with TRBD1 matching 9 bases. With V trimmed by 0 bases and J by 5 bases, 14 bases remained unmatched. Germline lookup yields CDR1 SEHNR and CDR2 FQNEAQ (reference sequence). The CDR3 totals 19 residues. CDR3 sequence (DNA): TGTGCCAGCAGCTTAGCGACCCTCAAAAAGGGACAGGGTAACAATGAGCAGTTCTTC. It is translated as CASSLATLKKGQGNNEQFF.

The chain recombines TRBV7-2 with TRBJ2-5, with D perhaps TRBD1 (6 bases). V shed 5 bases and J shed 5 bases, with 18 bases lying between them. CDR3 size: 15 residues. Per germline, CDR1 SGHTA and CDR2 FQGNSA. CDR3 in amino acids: CASSRSWGPKETQYF. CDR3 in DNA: TGTGCCAGCAGCCGCTCGTGGGGGCCCAAGGAGACCCAGTACTTC.